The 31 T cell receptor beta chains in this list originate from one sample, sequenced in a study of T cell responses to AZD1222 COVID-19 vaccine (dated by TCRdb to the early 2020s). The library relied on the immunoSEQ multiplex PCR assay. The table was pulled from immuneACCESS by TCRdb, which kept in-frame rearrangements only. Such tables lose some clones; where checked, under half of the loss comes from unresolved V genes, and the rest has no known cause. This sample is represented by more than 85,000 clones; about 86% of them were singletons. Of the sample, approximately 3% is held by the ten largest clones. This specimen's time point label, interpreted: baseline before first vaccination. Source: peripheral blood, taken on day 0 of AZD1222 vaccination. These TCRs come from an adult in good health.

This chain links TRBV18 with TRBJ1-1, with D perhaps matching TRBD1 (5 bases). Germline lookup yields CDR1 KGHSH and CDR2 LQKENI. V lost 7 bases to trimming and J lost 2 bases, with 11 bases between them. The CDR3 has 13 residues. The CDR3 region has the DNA TGTGCCAGCTTCGCGGGGGAAAACACTGAAGCTTTCTTT. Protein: CASFAGENTEAFF.

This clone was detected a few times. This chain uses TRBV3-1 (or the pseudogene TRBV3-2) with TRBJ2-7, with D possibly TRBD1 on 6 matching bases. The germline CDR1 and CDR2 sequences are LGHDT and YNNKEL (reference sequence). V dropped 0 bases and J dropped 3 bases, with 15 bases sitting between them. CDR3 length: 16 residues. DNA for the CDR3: TGTGCCAGCAGCCAAGACGCCGGGACACCGTTCTACGAGCAGTACTTC. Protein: CASSQDAGTPFYEQYF.

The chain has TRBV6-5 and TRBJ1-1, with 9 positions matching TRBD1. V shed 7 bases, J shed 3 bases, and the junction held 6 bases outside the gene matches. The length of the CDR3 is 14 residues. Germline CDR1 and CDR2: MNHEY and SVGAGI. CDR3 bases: TGTGCCAGCAACCAACAGGGGGCCTACACTGAAGCTTTCTTT. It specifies CASNQQGAYTEAFF.

The CDR3 protein is CAISQEHNEQFF. For the CDR3, the DNA is TGTGCCATCAGTCAGGAGCACAATGAGCAGTTCTTC. The V gene is TRBV10-3, the J gene TRBJ2-1; unclear D gene. The CDR3 consists of 12 residues. Germline CDR1 ENHRY, CDR2 SYGVKD. Trimming removed 5 bases at V and 5 bases at J, with 7 bases between.

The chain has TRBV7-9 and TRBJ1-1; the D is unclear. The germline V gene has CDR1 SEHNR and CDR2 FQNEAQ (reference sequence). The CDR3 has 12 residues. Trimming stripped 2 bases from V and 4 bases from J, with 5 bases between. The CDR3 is CASSLLSTEAFF. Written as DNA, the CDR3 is TGTGCCAGCAGCTTATTGTCCACTGAAGCTTTCTTT.

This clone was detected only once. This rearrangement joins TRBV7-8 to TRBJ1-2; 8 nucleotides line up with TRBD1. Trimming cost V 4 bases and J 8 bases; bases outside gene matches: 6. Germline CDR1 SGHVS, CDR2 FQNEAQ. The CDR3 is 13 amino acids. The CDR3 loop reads CASSSDRVQGYTF. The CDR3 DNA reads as TGTGCCAGCAGCTCGGACAGGGTGCAAGGCTACACCTTC.

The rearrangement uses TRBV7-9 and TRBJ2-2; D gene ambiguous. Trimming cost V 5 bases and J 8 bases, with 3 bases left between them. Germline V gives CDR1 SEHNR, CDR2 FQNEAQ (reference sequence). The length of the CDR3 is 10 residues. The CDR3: CASSQGELFF. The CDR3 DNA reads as TGTGCCAGCAGCCAAGGGGAGCTGTTTTTT.

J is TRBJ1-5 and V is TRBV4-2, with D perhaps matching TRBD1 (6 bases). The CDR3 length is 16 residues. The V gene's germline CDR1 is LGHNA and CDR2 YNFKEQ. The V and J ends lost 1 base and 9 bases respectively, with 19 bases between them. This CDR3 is CASSQAVQGGSVPQHF. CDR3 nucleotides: TGTGCCAGCAGCCAAGCGGTACAGGGTGGATCAGTGCCCCAGCATTTT.

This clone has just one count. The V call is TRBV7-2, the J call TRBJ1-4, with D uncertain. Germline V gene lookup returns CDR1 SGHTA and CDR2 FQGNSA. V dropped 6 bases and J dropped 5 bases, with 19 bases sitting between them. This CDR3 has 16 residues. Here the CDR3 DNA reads TGTGCCAGCAGTCCCCCCGGTCCGGTATGGAATGAAAAACTGTTTTTT. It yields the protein CASSPPGPVWNEKLFF. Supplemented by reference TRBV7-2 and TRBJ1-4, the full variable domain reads GAGVSQSPSNKVTEKGKDVELRCDPISGHTALYWYRQSLGQGLEFLIYFQGNSAPDKSGLPSDRFSAERTGGSVSTLTIQRTQQEDSAVYLCASSPPGPVWNEKLFFGSGTQLSVL.

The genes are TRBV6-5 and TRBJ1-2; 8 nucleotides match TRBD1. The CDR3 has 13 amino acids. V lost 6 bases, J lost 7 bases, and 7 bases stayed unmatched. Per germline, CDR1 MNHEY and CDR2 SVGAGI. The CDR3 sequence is CASRRQGAGGYTF. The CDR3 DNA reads TGTGCCAGCAGGCGGCAGGGGGCCGGTGGCTACACCTTC.

The CDR3 loop is CATSGTGAGGYTF. CDR3 nucleotides: TGTGCCACCTCTGGGACAGGGGCTGGGGGCTACACCTTC. V usage is TRBV2 and J usage is TRBJ1-2; 10 bases are shared with TRBD1. V shed 10 bases, J shed 8 bases, and the junction held 10 bases outside the gene matches. The CDR3 totals 13 residues. CDR1 and CDR2 (germline): SNHLY, FYNNEI.

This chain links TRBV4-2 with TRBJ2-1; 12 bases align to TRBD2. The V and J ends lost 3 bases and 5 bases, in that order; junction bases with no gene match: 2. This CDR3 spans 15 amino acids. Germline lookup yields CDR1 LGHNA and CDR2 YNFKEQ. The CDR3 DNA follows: TGTGCCAGCAGCCACCTAGCGGGGGGGAACAATGAGCAGTTCTTC. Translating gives CASSHLAGGNNEQFF.

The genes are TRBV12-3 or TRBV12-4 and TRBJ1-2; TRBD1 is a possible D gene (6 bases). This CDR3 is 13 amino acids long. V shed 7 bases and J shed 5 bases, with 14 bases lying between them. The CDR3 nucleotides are TGTGCCAGCACCTCGGACAGAGTTTATGGCTACACCTTC. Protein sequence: CASTSDRVYGYTF.

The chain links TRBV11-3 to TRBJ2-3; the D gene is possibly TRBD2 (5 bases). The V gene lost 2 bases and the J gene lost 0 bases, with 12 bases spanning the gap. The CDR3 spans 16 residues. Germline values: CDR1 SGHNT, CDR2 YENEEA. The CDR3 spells CASSLRWSGSTDTQYF. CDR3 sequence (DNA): TGTGCCAGCAGCTTAAGGTGGTCGGGGAGCACAGATACGCAGTATTTT. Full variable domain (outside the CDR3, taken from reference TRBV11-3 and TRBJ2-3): EAGVVQSPRYKIIEKKQPVAFWCNPISGHNTLYWYLQNLGQGPELLIRYENEEAVDDSQLPKDRFSAERLKGVDSTLKIQPAELGDSAVYLCASSLRWSGSTDTQYFGPGTRLTVL.

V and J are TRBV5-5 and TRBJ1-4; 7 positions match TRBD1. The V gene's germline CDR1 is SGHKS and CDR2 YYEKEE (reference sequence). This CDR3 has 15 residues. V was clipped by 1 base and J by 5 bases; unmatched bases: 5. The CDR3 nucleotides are TGTGCCAGCAGCTTGAGGGACAGAAGAAATGAAAAACTGTTTTTT. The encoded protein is CASSLRDRRNEKLFF. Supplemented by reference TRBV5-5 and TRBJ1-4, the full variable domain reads DAGVTQSPTHLIKTRGQQVTLRCSPISGHKSVSWYQQVLGQGPQFIFQYYEKEERGRGNFPDRFSARQFPNYSSELNVNALLLGDSALYLCASSLRDRRNEKLFFGSGTQLSVL.

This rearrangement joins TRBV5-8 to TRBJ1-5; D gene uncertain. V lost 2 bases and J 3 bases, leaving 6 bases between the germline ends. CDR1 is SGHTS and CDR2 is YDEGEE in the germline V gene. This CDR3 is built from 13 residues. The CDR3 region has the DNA TGTGCCAGCAGCTTCCGGAACAATCAGCCCCAGCATTTT. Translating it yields CASSFRNNQPQHF.

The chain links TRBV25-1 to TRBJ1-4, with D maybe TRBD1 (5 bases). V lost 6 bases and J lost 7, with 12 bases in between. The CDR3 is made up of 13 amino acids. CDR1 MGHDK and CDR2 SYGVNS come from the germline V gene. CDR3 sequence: CASRDSLVEKLFF. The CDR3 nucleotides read TGTGCCAGCAGAGACAGCCTGGTTGAAAAACTGTTTTTT.

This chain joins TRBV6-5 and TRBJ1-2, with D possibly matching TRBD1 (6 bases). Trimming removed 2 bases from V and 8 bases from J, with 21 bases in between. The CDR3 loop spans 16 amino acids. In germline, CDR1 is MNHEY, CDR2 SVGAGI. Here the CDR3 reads CASSYQSYPGVIGYTF. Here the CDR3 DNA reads TGTGCCAGCAGTTACCAGTCCTACCCAGGGGTGATCGGCTACACCTTC.

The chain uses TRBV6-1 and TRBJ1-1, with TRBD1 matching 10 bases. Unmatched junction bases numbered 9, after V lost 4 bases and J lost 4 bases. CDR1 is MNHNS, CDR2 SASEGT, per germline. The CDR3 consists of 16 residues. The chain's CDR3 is CASSARDRGSGTEAFF. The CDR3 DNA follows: TGTGCCAGCAGTGCCCGGGACAGGGGATCCGGCACTGAAGCTTTCTTT.

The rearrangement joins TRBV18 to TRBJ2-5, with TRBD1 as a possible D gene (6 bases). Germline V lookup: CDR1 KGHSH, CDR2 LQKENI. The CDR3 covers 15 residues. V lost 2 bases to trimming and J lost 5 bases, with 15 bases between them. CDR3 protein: CASSPVGHLGETQYF. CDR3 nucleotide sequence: TGTGCCAGCTCACCAGTGGGACACCTCGGTGAGACCCAGTACTTC.

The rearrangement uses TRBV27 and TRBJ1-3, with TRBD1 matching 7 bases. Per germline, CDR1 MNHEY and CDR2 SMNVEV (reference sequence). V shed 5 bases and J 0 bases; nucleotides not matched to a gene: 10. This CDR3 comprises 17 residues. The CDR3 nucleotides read TGTGCCAGCAGTCCCACCCACAGGGGTTTCTCTGGAAACACCATATATTTT. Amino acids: CASSPTHRGFSGNTIYF.

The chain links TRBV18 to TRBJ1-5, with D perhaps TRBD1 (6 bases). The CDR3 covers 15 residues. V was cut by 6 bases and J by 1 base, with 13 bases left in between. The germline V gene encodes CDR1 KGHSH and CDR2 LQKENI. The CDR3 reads CASSPGGQSNQPQHF. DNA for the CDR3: TGTGCCAGCTCGCCCGGGGGGCAGAGCAATCAGCCCCAGCATTTT. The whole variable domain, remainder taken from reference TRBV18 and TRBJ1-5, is NAGVMQNPRHLVRRRGQEARLRCSPMKGHSHVYWYRQLPEEGLKFMVYLQKENIIDESGMPKERFSAEFPKEGPSILRIQQVVRGDSAAYFCASSPGGQSNQPQHFGDGTRLSIL.

CDR3 loop: CASSLEGHEQYF. The CDR3 DNA is TGTGCCAGCAGCTTAGAAGGCCACGAGCAGTACTTC. The chain has TRBV11-3 and TRBJ2-7; no firm D call. The V gene's germline CDR1 is SGHNT and CDR2 YENEEA. V was trimmed by 0 bases and J by 5 bases, leaving 5 bases between them. The CDR3 loop spans 12 amino acids.

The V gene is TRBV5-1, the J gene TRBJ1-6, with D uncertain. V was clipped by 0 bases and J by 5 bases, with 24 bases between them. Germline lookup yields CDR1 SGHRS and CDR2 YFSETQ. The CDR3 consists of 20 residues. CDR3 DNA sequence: TGCGCCAGCAGCTTGGTGCCGCCATCCGGGTCGCGACTAGATAATTCACCCCTCCACTTT. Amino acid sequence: CASSLVPPSGSRLDNSPLHF.

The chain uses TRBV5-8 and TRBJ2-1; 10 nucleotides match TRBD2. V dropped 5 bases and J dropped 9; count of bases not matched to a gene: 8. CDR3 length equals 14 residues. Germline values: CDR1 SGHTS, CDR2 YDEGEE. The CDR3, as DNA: TGTGCCAGCAGATATCAGCGGGGGGGCGGTGAGCAGTTCTTC. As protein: CASRYQRGGGEQFF.

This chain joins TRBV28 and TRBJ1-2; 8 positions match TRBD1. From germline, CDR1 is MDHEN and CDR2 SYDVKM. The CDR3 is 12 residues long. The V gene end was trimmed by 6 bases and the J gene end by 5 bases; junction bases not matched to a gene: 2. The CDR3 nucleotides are TGTGCCAGCAGCTACAGGGGGTATGGCTACACCTTC. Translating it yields CASSYRGYGYTF.

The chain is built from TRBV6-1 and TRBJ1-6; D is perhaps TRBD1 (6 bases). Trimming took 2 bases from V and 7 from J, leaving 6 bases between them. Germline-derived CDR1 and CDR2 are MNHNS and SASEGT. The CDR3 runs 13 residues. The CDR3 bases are TGTGCCAGCAGTGAACAGGGGAATTCACCCCTCCACTTT. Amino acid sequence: CASSEQGNSPLHF.

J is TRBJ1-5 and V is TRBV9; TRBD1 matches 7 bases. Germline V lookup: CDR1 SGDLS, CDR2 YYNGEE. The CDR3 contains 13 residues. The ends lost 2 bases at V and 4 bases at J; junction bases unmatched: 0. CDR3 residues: CASSVTGNQPQHF. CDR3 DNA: TGTGCCAGCAGCGTGACAGGGAATCAGCCCCAGCATTTT.

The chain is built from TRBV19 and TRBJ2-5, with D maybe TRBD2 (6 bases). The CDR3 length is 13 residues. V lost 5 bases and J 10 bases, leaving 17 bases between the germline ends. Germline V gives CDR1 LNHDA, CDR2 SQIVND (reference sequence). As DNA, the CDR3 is TGTGCCAGTAGTCGGGACTCCAAGAGAGACCAGTACTTC. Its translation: CASSRDSKRDQYF. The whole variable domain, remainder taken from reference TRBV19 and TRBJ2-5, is DGGITQSPKYLFRKEGQNVTLSCEQNLNHDAMYWYRQDPGQGLRLIYYSQIVNDFQKGDIAEGYSVSREKKESFPLTVTSAQKNPTAFYLCASSRDSKRDQYFGPGTRLLVL.

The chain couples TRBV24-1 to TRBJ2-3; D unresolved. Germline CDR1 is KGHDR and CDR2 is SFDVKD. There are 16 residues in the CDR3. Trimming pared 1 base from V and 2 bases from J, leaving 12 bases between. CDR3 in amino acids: CATSDFGQSFTDTQYF. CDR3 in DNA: TGTGCCACCAGTGATTTCGGGCAGTCGTTCACAGATACGCAGTATTTT.

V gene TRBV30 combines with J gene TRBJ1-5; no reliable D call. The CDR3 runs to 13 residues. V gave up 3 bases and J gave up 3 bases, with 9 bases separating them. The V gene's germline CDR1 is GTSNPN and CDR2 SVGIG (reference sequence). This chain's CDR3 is CAWSEIYNQPQHF. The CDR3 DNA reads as TGTGCCTGGAGCGAAATTTACAATCAGCCCCAGCATTTT.